This is a list of T cell receptor beta chains from one sample in a study of T cells in Graves' hyperthyroidism and ophthalmopathy. TCRdb ran MiXCR on the multiplex PCR reads and lists one entry per CDR3 protein. The sample has nearly 750,000 distinct CDR3 sequences; around 40% are singletons. The sequenced material came from blood. These receptor sequences come from a woman between 40 and 50 years old with Graves' hyperthyroidism. CDR3s include the opening cysteine and the closing phenylalanine or tryptophan. The D gene is left open where the match is weak. Size values are once, few and many counts, or a class for expanded clones, and some rows have none.

J: TRBJ1-5
D: .
size: few
V: TRBV6-1
CDR3: CASEDVSTPQHF
DNA: TGTGCCAGCGAGGATGTGAGTACTCCCCAGCATTTT

J: TRBJ1-5
D: .
size: many
V: TRBV19
CDR3: CASSITATGNQPQHF
DNA: TGTGCCAGTAGTATAACGGCAACAGGAAATCAGCCCCAGCATTTT

J: TRBJ1-4
D: .
size: few
V: TRBV7-2
CDR3: CASSLTTGFNEKLFF
DNA: TGTGCCAGCAGCTTAACGACAGGCTTTAATGAAAAACTGTTTTTT

J: TRBJ1-1
D: .
size: .
V: TRBV5-6
CDR3: CASSLAVPTEAFF
DNA: TGTGCCAGCAGCTTGGCAGTACCAACTGAAGCTTTCTTT

J: TRBJ2-5
D: TRBD2
size: .
V: TRBV10-2
CDR3: CASSAGTSGEETQYF
DNA: TGTGCCAGCAGCGCGGGGACTAGCGGAGAAGAGACCCAGTACTTC

J: TRBJ2-7
D: .
size: .
V: TRBV29-1
CDR3: CSVVRGPSTGPLEQYF
DNA: TGCAGCGTTGTGAGGGGACCCTCCACAGGGCCCCTCGAGCAGTACTTC

J: TRBJ2-7
D: .
size: few
V: TRBV10-1
CDR3: CASSPSTVLSYGQYF
DNA: TGCGCCAGCAGCCCATCGACAGTCCTCTCCTACGGGCAGTACTTC

J: TRBJ1-2
D: .
size: many
V: TRBV20-1
CDR3: CSAKGYGYTF
DNA: TGCAGTGCGAAAGGCTATGGCTACACCTTC

J: TRBJ2-5
D: .
size: many
V: TRBV7-9
CDR3: CASSRAGTEETQYF
DNA: TGTGCTAGTAGTCGGGCGGGTACAGAAGAGACCCAGTACTTC

J: TRBJ1-1
D: .
size: .
V: TRBV19
CDR3: CASSPSGVGTEAFF
DNA: TGTGCCAGTAGCCCCTCCGGGGTCGGCACTGAAGCTTTCTTT

J: TRBJ2-7
D: .
size: many
V: TRBV7-6
CDR3: CASSLAASQTYEQYF
DNA: TGTGCCAGCAGCTTAGCGGCTAGCCAGACCTACGAGCAGTACTTC

J: TRBJ1-5
D: .
size: many
V: TRBV20-1
CDR3: CSAREPGHNQPQHF
DNA: TGCAGTGCTAGAGAGCCAGGGCACAATCAGCCCCAGCATTTT

J: TRBJ1-2
D: .
size: many
V: TRBV20-1
CDR3: CSASRPTDYGYTF
DNA: TGCAGTGCTAGTAGGCCCACTGACTATGGCTACACCTTC

J: TRBJ1-6
D: .
size: .
V: TRBV14
CDR3: CASSPSTRGISPLHF
DNA: TGTGCCAGCAGCCCCTCCACGCGGGGCATCTCACCCCTCCACTTT

J: TRBJ1-6
D: .
size: .
V: TRBV25-1
CDR3: CASRSPAKLSGSPLHF
DNA: TGTGCCAGCAGGAGTCCCGCCAAGTTATCAGGTTCACCCCTCCACTTT

J: TRBJ1-5
D: .
size: many
V: TRBV15
CDR3: CATSRGGVLGLRGVGPQHF
DNA: TGTGCCACCAGCAGAGGAGGGGTTCTTGGCCTGAGGGGAGTAGGGCCCCAGCATTTT

J: TRBJ2-5
D: TRBD2
size: few
V: TRBV9
CDR3: CASSQDPPERGETQYF
DNA: TGTGCCAGCAGCCAAGATCCCCCCGAGCGGGGGGAGACCCAGTACTTC

J: TRBJ2-7
D: TRBD2
size: few
V: TRBV7-2
CDR3: CASSLALAVKTYEQYF
DNA: TGTGCCAGCAGCTTAGCGCTAGCGGTGAAGACCTACGAGCAGTACTTC

J: TRBJ1-1
D: TRBD1
size: few
V: TRBV7-9
CDR3: CASSQGPGQLMNTEAFF
DNA: TGCGCCAGCAGCCAGGGACCGGGACAGTTGATGAACACTGAAGCTTTCTTT

J: TRBJ2-7
D: .
size: .
V: TRBV6-1
CDR3: CASGRAYRTYEQYF
DNA: TGTGCCAGCGGACGAGCCTATCGGACCTACGAGCAGTACTTC

J: TRBJ1-3
D: .
size: many
V: TRBV19
CDR3: CASSKPIGPGNTIYF
DNA: TGTGCCAGTAGTAAGCCTATAGGACCGGGAAACACCATATATTTT

J: TRBJ1-4
D: .
size: few
V: TRBV19
CDR3: CASSGMEKRGEKLFF
DNA: TGTGCCAGTAGCGGCATGGAGAAACGGGGTGAAAAACTGTTTTTT

J: TRBJ1-1
D: .
size: .
V: TRBV2
CDR3: CASSSLMNGAEAFF
DNA: TGTGCCAGCAGTTCGCTGATGAACGGGGCTGAAGCTTTCTTT

J: TRBJ1-1
D: .
size: many
V: TRBV29-1
CDR3: CSVEGNRGGYTEAFF
DNA: TGCAGCGTTGAGGGGAACCGGGGCGGGTACACTGAAGCTTTCTTT

J: TRBJ2-5
D: .
size: .
V: TRBV14
CDR3: CASSQERKLPETQYF
DNA: TGTGCCAGCAGCCAAGAACGAAAGCTTCCGGAGACCCAGTACTTC

J: TRBJ1-2
D: .
size: many
V: TRBV7-8
CDR3: CASSLAVGHSAYGYTF
DNA: TGTGCCAGCAGCTTAGCCGTCGGACATTCAGCCTATGGCTACACCTTC

J: TRBJ2-7
D: TRBD2
size: many
V: TRBV7-2
CDR3: CASSSSGSGAYEQYF
DNA: TGTGCCAGCAGCTCATCGGGAAGCGGGGCCTACGAGCAGTACTTC

J: TRBJ1-4
D: .
size: .
V: TRBV12-3/TRBV12-4
CDR3: CASSILGANEKLFF
DNA: TGTGCCAGCAGCATCTTAGGGGCTAATGAAAAACTGTTTTTT

J: TRBJ2-1
D: .
size: .
V: TRBV10-3
CDR3: CATEGPHNEQFF
DNA: TGTGCCACCGAGGGCCCACACAATGAGCAGTTCTTC

J: TRBJ1-1
D: TRBD1
size: .
V: TRBV29-1
CDR3: CSVPRGGSNSEAFF
DNA: TGCAGCGTCCCCAGGGGGGGTTCGAACTCTGAAGCTTTCTTT

J: TRBJ1-1
D: .
size: .
V: TRBV24-1
CDR3: CATSDSNSGTEAFF
DNA: TGTGCCACCAGTGATTCTAACTCGGGCACTGAAGCTTTCTTT

J: TRBJ2-5
D: TRBD1
size: .
V: TRBV20-1
CDR3: CSAREGTGGTQETQYF
DNA: TGCAGTGCTAGAGAGGGGACAGGGGGGACCCAAGAGACCCAGTACTTC

J: TRBJ2-7
D: TRBD1
size: .
V: TRBV12-5
CDR3: CASASWTGLYEQYF
DNA: TGTGCTAGTGCCTCCTGGACAGGTCTGTACGAGCAGTACTTC

J: TRBJ2-5
D: TRBD1
size: .
V: TRBV5-1
CDR3: CASSLATGQGRETQYF
DNA: TGCGCCAGCAGCTTGGCCACAGGACAGGGTAGAGAGACCCAGTACTTC

J: TRBJ1-1
D: .
size: .
V: TRBV7-9
CDR3: CASSLAQPFSEAFF
DNA: TGTGCCAGCAGCTTAGCGCAGCCGTTTTCCGAAGCTTTCTTT

J: TRBJ2-5
D: TRBD2
size: many
V: TRBV20-1
CDR3: CSARETSGGGGTQYF
DNA: TGCAGTGCAAGGGAGACTAGCGGGGGCGGTGGGACCCAGTACTTC

J: TRBJ2-2
D: .
size: .
V: TRBV6-5
CDR3: CASSFADGELFF
DNA: TGTGCCAGCAGTTTCGCGGACGGGGAGCTGTTTTTT

J: TRBJ1-2
D: .
size: .
V: TRBV10-3
CDR3: CAISEEGAGYTF
DNA: TGTGCCATCAGTGAGGAAGGGGCTGGCTACACCTTC

J: TRBJ2-7
D: .
size: .
V: TRBV3-1
CDR3: CASSQGMSGEQYF
DNA: TGTGCCAGCAGCCAAGGTATGTCGGGCGAGCAGTACTTC

J: TRBJ2-2
D: TRBD1
size: .
V: TRBV5-1
CDR3: CASNLGQPLLGELFF
DNA: TGCGCCAGCAACTTGGGACAGCCTCTATTAGGGGAGCTGTTTTTT

J: TRBJ1-5
D: .
size: many
V: TRBV7-2
CDR3: CASSNTDQPQHF
DNA: TGTGCCAGCAGCAACACCGATCAGCCCCAGCATTTT

J: TRBJ1-1
D: .
size: few
V: TRBV6-6
CDR3: CAHGQTNTEAFF
DNA: TGTGCCCACGGACAGACAAACACTGAAGCTTTCTTT

J: TRBJ1-4
D: TRBD1
size: .
V: TRBV5-4
CDR3: CASSKTGEEEKLFF
DNA: TGTGCCAGCAGCAAGACAGGGGAGGAGGAAAAACTGTTTTTT

J: TRBJ1-5
D: .
size: .
V: TRBV19
CDR3: CASSIMGGGLREHQPQHF
DNA: TGTGCCAGTAGTATAATGGGGGGAGGACTACGGGAGCATCAGCCCCAGCATTTT

J: TRBJ2-2
D: .
size: .
V: TRBV10-3
CDR3: CATNFGEWYPGELFF
DNA: TGTGCCACGAACTTCGGGGAGTGGTACCCCGGGGAGCTGTTTTTT

J: TRBJ1-1
D: .
size: .
V: TRBV7-2
CDR3: CASSFSWGANTEAFF
DNA: TGTGCCAGCAGCTTTTCTTGGGGGGCGAACACTGAAGCTTTCTTT

J: TRBJ1-1
D: TRBD1
size: .
V: TRBV29-1
CDR3: CSVDGTGFEAFF
DNA: TGCAGCGTTGACGGGACAGGGTTTGAAGCTTTCTTT

J: TRBJ2-7
D: TRBD2
size: .
V: TRBV9
CDR3: CASSRTSGRTGEQYF
DNA: TGTGCCAGCAGCCGGACTAGCGGGAGGACCGGGGAGCAGTACTTC

J: TRBJ2-3
D: .
size: .
V: TRBV19
CDR3: CASSIEPSGGKYF
DNA: TGTGCCAGTAGTATCGAGCCCAGCGGTGGGAAGTATTTT

J: TRBJ1-1
D: TRBD1
size: .
V: TRBV9
CDR3: CASSAWTGVIAFF
DNA: TGTGCCAGCAGCGCCTGGACAGGGGTGATCGCTTTCTTT

J: TRBJ1-6
D: .
size: .
V: TRBV6-5
CDR3: CASSSLLQPLNSPLHF
DNA: TGTGCCAGCAGTTCCCTTCTACAGCCCCTTAATTCACCCCTCCACTTT

J: TRBJ1-5
D: .
size: .
V: TRBV6-5
CDR3: CASSAAVYSNQPQHF
DNA: TGTGCCAGCAGTGCGGCGGTCTATAGCAATCAGCCCCAGCATTTT

J: TRBJ1-6
D: .
size: many
V: TRBV20-1
CDR3: CSAREEFDNSPLHF
DNA: TGCAGTGCTAGAGAGGAGTTTGATAATTCACCCCTCCACTTT

J: TRBJ2-5
D: .
size: .
V: TRBV19
CDR3: CASDRSNHYLSNQPQYF
DNA: TGTGCCAGTGACCGGTCGAATCACTACCTTAGCAATCAGCCCCAGTACTTC

J: TRBJ1-1
D: .
size: few
V: TRBV10-3
CDR3: CAISEREQTEAFF
DNA: TGTGCCATCAGTGAGAGGGAACAAACTGAAGCTTTCTTT

J: TRBJ2-2
D: .
size: .
V: TRBV7-2
CDR3: CASSLGARTGELFF
DNA: TGTGCCAGCAGCTTAGGTGCGAGGACCGGGGAGCTGTTTTTT

J: TRBJ1-2
D: .
size: many
V: TRBV6-2/TRBV6-3
CDR3: CASSYPTRNGYTF
DNA: TGTGCCAGCAGTTACCCCACGAGAAATGGCTACACCTTC

J: TRBJ2-6
D: .
size: many
V: TRBV20-1
CDR3: CSARDDGRPGRANVLTF
DNA: TGCAGTGCTAGAGATGATGGCAGACCGGGCAGGGCCAACGTCCTGACTTTC

J: TRBJ1-5
D: .
size: many
V: TRBV12-3/TRBV12-4
CDR3: CASRQGLNQPQHF
DNA: TGTGCCAGCAGACAGGGCTTAAATCAGCCCCAGCATTTT